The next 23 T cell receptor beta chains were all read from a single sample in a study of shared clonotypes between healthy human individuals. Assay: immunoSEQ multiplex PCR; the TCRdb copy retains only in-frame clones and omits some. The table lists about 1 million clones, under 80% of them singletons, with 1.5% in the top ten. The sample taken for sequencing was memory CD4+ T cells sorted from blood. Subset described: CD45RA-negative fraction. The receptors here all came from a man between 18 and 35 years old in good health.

In DNA form, the CDR3 reads TGCGCCAGCAGCTTGGGGACTAGCTTAGCAGATACGCAGTATTTT. This codes for CASSLGTSLADTQYF. The rearrangement joins TRBV5-1 to TRBJ2-3; 8 nucleotides agree with TRBD2. J was trimmed by 4 bases and V by 0 bases; bases with no gene match: 4. Germline-derived CDR1 and CDR2 are SGHRS and YFSETQ. The CDR3 runs 15 residues.

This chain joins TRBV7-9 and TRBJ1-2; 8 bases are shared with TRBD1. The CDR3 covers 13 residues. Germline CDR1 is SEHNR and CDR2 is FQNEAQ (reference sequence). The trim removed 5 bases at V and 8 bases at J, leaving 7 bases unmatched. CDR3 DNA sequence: TGTGCCAGCAGCCCGGGGACAGGACCGGGCTACACCTTC. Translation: CASSPGTGPGYTF. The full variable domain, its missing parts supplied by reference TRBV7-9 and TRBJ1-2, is DTGVSQNPRHKITKRGQNVTFRCDPISEHNRLYWYRQTLGQGPEFLTYFQNEAQLEKSRLLSDRFSAERPKGSFSTLEIQRTEQGDSAMYLCASSPGTGPGYTFGSGTRLTVV.

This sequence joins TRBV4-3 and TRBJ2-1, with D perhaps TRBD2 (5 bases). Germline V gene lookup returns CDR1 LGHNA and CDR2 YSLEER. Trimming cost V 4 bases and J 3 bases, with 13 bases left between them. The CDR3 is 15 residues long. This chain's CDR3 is CASSRLATNYNEQFF. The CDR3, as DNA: TGCGCCAGCAGCCGTCTAGCTACTAACTACAATGAGCAGTTCTTC.

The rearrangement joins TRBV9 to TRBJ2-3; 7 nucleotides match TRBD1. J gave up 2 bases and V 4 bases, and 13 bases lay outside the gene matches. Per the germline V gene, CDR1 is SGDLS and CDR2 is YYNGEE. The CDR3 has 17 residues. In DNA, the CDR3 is TGTGCCAGCAGCATAACCGGGACAGCCCAAATCACAGATACGCAGTATTTT. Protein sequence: CASSITGTAQITDTQYF.

CDR3 residues: CASSLLPKVGGGYTF. CDR3 coding DNA: TGTGCCAGCAGCCTACTCCCGAAGGTGGGTGGAGGCTACACCTTC. The chain carries TRBV28 and TRBJ1-2; D ambiguous. Per germline, CDR1 MDHEN and CDR2 SYDVKM. The V and J ends lost 6 bases and 8 bases respectively, with 22 bases between them. The CDR3 totals 15 residues.

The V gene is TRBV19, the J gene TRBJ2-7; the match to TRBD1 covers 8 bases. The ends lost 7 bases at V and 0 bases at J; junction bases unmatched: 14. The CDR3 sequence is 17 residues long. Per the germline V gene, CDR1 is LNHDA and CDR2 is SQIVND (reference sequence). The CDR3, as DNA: TGTGCCAGTACGGAGGCAGGGGGCAAGGAGGTCTCCTACGAGCAGTACTTC. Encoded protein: CASTEAGGKEVSYEQYF. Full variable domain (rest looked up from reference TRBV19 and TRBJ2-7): DGGITQSPKYLFRKEGQNVTLSCEQNLNHDAMYWYRQDPGQGLRLIYYSQIVNDFQKGDIAEGYSVSREKKESFPLTVTSAQKNPTAFYLCASTEAGGKEVSYEQYFGPGTRLTVT.

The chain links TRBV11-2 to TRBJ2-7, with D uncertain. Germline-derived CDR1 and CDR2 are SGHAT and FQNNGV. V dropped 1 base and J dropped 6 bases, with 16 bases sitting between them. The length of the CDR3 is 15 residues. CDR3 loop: CASSLGGTLVPEQYF. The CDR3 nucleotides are TGTGCCAGCAGCTTAGGCGGCACCCTAGTGCCCGAGCAGTACTTC.

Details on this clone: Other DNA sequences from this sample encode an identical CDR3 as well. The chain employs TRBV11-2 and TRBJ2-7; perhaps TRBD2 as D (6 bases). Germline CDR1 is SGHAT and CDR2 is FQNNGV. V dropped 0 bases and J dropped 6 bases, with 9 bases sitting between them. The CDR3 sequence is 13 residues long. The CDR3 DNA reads TGTGCCAGCAGCTTAGATCTGGGAGGCGAGCAGTACTTC. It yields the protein CASSLDLGGEQYF.

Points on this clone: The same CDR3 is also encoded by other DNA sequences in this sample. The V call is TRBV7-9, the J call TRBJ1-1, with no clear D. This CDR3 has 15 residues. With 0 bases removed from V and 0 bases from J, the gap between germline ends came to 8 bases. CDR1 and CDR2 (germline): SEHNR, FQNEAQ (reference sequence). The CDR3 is CASSLAGGLNTEAFF. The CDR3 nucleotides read TGTGCCAGCAGCTTAGCGGGAGGATTGAACACTGAAGCTTTCTTT.

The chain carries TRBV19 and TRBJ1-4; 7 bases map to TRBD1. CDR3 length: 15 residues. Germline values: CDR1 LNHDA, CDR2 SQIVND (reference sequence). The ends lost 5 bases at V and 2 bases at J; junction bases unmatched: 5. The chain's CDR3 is CASSSRGLTNEKLFF. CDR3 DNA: TGTGCCAGTAGTTCTAGGGGGCTTACTAATGAAAAACTGTTTTTT.

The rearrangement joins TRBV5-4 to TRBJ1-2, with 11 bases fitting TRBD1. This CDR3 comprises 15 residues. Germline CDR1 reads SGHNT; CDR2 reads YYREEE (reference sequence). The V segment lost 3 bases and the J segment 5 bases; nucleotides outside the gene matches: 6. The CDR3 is CASSSSGTGGYGYTF. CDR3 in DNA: TGTGCCAGCAGCTCCTCCGGGACAGGGGGTTATGGCTACACCTTC.

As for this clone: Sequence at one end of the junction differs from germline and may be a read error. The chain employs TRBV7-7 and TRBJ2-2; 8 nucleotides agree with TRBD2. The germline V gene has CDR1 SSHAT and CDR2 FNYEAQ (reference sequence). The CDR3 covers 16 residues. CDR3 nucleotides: TGTGCTAGCAGCCTTGAAGCCAGCGGGAGAACCGGGGAGCTGTTTTTT. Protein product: CASSLEASGRTGELFF.

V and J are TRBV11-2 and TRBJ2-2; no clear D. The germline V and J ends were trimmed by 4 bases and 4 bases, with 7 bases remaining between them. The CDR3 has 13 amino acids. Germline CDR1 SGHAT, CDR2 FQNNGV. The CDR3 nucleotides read TGTGCCAGCAGCTCGACGGTCACCGGGGAGCTGTTTTTT. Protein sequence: CASSSTVTGELFF.

CDR3 in DNA: TGCAGTGCCCTGGCCAATGAGCAGTTCTTC. Encoded protein: CSALANEQFF. The chain has TRBV20-1 and TRBJ2-1; D not resolved. Germline V gene sequence: CDR1 DFQATT, CDR2 SNEGSKA (reference sequence). CDR3 size: 10 residues. V was shortened by 6 bases and J by 6 bases, with 6 bases between the two germline ends.

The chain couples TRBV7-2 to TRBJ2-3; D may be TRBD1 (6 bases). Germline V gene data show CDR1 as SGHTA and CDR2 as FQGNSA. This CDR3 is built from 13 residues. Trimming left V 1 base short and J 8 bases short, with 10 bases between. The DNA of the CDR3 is TGTGCCAGCAGCTTAGTGGGACAACCTACGCAGTATTTT. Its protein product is CASSLVGQPTQYF.

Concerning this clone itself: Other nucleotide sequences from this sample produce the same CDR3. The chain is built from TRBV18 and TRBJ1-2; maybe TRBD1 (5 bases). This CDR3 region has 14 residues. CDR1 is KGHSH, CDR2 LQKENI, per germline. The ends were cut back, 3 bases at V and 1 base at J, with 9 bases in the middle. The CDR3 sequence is CASSPGTDNYGYTF. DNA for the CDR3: TGTGCCAGCTCACCGGGGACGGATAACTATGGCTACACCTTC.

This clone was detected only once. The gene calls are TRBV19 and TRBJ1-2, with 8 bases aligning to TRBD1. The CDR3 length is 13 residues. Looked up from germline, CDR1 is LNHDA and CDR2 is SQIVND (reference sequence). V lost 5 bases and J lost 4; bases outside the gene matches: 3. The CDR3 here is CASSGTGPYGYTF. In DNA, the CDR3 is TGTGCCAGTAGTGGGACAGGTCCCTATGGCTACACCTTC.

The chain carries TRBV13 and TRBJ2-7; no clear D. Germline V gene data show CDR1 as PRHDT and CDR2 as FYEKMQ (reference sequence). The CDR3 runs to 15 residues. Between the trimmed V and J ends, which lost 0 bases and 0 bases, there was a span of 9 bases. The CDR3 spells CASSLGGSLSYEQYF. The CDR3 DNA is TGTGCCAGCAGCTTAGGTGGGTCCCTCTCCTACGAGCAGTACTTC.

Here the CDR3 reads CASSTGTGVNEQYF. CDR3 nucleotides: TGTGCCAGCAGCACCGGGACAGGGGTAAACGAGCAGTACTTC. The chain couples TRBV11-3 to TRBJ2-7, with 10 nucleotides matching TRBD1. The CDR3 extends over 14 amino acids. CDR1 and CDR2 (germline): SGHNT, YENEEA. V was clipped by 5 bases and J by 5 bases; unmatched bases: 6.

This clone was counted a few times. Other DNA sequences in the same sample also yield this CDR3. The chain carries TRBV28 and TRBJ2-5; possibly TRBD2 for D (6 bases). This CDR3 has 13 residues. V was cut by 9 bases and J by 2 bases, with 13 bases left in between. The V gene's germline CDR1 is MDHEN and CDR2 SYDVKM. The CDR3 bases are TGTGCCAGTTCCCTCGGGGGTCAAGAGACCCAGTACTTC. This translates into CASSLGGQETQYF. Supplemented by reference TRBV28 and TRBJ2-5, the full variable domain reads DVKVTQSSRYLVKRTGEKVFLECVQDMDHENMFWYRQDPGLGLRLIYFSYDVKMKEKGDIPEGYSVSREKKERFSLILESASTNQTSMYLCASSLGGQETQYFGPGTRLLVL.

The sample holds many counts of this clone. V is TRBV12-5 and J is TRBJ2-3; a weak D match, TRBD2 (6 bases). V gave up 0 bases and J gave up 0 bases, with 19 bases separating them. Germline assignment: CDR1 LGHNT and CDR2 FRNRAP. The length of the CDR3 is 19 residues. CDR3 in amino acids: CASGLVVAAGKTSTDTQYF. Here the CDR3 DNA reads TGTGCTAGTGGTTTGGTAGTTGCGGCGGGGAAGACTAGCACAGATACGCAGTATTTT.

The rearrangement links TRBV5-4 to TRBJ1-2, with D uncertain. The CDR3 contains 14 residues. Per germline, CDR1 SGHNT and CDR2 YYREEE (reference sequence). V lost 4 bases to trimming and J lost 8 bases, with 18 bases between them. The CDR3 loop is CASSLLWGTDGYTF. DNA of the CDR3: TGTGCCAGCAGCCTGCTCTGGGGAACTGACGGCTACACCTTC.

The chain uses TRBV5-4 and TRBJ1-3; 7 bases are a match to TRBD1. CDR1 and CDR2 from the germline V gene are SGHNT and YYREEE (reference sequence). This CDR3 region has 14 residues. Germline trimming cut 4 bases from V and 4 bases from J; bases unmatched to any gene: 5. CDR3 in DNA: TGTGCCAGCAGCAACCGGGACAGAGGAAACACCATATATTTT. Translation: CASSNRDRGNTIYF.